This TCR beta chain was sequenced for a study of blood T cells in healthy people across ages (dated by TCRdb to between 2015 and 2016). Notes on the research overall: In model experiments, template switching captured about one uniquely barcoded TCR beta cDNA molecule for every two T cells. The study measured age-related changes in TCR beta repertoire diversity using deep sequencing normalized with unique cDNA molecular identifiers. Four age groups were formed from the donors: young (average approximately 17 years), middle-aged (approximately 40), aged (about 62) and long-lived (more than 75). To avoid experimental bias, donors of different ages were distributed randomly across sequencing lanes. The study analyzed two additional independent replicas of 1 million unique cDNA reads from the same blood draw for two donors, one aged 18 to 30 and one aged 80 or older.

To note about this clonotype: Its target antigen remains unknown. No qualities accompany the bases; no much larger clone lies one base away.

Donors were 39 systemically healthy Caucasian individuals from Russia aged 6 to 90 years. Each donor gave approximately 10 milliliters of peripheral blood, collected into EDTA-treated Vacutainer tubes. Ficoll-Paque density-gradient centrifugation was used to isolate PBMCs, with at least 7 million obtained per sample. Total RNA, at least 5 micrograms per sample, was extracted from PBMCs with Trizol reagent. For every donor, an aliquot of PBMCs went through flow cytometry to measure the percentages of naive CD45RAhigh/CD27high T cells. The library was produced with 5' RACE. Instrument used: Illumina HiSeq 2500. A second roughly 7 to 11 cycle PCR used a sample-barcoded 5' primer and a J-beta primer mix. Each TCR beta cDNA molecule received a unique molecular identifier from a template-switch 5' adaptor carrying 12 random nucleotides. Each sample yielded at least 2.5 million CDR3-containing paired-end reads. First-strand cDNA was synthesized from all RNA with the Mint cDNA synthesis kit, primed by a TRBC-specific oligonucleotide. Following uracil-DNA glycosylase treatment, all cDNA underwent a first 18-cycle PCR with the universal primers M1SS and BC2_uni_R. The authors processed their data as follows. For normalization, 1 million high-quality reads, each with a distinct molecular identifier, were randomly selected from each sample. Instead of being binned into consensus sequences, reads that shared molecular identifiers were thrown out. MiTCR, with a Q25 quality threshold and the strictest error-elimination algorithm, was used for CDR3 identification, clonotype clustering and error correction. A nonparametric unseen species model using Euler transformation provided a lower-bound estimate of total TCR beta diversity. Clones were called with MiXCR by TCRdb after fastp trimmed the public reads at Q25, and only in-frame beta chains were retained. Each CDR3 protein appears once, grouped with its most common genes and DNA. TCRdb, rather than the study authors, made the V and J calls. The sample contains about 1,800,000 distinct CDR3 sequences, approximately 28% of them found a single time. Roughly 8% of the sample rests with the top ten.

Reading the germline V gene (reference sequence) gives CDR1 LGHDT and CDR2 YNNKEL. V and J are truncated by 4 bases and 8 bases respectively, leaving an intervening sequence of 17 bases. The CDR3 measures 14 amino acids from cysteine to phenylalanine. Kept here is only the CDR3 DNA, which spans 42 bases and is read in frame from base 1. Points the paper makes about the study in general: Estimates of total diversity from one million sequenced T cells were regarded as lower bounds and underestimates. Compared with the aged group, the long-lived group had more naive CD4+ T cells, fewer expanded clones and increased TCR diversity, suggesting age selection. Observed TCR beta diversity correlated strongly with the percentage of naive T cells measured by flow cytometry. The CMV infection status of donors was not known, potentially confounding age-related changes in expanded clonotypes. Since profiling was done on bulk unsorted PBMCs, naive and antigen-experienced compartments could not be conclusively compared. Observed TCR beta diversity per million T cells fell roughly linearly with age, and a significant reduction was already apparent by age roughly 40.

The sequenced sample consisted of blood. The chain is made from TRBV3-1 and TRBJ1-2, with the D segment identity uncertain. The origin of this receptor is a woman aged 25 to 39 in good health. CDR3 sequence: CASSLGWRSKGYTF. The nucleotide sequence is TGTGCCAGCAGCCTAGGGTGGAGGTCTAAGGGCTACACCTTC.